The entry below describes one T cell receptor (beta chain). Authors' analysis steps: Estimation of nucleated cell counts was performed using reference gene primer amplification. The data were produced by immunoSEQ multiplex PCR, yet TCRdb's version contains in-frame clones alone and is incomplete. The V and J calls and the clone size are those of that table, but D and trimming were determined from the DNA. The repertoire includes fewer than 200,000 clones, about 90% of them detected once, and roughly 9% sits in the top ten. CDR3 length equals 13 residues. The trim removed 10 bases at V and 5 bases at J, leaving 4 bases unmatched. Germline V CDR1 and CDR2: MNHEY, SVGAGI. This record belongs to a study of blood T cell repertoires in COVID-19. Adults between roughly 18 and 89 years of age took part from under 30 US areas. Cohort 3 recovery required two negative PCRs, clearance, or symptom resolution.

The sequencing input was PBMCs or T cells enriched from blood (not recorded which). The V call is TRBV6-5, the J call TRBJ2-2; TRBD2 aligns across 10 bases. This clonotype was obtained from a woman younger than 35 who had recovered from COVID-19. The CDR3 region is CATSGGDTGELFF. The CDR3 DNA sequence: TGTGCCACTAGCGGGGGAGATACCGGGGAGCTGTTTTTT.